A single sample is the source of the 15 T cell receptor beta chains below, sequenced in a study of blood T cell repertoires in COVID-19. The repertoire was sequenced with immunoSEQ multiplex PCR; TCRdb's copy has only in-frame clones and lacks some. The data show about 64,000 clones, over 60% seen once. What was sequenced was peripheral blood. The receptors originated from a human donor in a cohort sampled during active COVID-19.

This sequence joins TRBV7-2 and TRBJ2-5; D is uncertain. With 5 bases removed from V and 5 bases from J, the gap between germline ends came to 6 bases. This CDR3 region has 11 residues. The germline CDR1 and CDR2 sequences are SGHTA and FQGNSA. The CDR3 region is CASSREETQYF. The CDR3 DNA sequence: TGTGCCAGCAGCCGTGAGGAGACCCAGTACTTC.

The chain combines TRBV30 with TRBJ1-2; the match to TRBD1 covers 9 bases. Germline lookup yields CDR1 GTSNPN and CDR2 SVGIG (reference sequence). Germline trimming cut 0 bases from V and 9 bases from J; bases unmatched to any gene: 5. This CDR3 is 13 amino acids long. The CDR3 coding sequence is TGTGCCTGGAGTGTCCTAGGACAGGGGAGCTACACCTTC. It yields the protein CAWSVLGQGSYTF.

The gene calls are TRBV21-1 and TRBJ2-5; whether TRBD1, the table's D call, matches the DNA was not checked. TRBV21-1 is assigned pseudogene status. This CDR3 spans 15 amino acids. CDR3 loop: CASRSGQRRQETQYF. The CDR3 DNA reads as TGTGCCAGCAGGTCCGGACAGCGACGCCAAGAGACCCAGTACTTC.

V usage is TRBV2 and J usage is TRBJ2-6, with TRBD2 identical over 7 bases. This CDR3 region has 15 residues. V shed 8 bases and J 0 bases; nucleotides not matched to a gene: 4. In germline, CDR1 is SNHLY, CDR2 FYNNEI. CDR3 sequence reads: CASSGGTSGANVLTF. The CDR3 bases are TGTGCCAGCTCCGGGGGGACCTCTGGGGCCAACGTCCTGACTTTC.

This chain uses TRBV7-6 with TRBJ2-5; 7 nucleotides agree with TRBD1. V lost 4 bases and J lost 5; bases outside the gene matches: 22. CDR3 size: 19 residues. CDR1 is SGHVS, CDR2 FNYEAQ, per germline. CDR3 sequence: CASSSSNRPAARRGETQYF. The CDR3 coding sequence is TGTGCCAGCAGCTCGTCAAACCGGCCCGCGGCACGCAGGGGGGAGACCCAGTACTTC.

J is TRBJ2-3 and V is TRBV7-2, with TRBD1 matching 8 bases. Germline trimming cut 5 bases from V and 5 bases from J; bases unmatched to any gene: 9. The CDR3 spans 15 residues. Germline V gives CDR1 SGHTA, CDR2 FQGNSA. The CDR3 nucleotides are TGTGCCAGCAGCCGCCCGGACAGGGTAATAGATACGCAGTATTTT. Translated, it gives CASSRPDRVIDTQYF.

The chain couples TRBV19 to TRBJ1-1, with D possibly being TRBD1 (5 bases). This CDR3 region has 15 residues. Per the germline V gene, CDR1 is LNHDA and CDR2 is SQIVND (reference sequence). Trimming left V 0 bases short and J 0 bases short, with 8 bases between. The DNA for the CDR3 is TGTGCCAGTAGTATAGAGGGGGGATTGAACACTGAAGCTTTCTTT. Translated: CASSIEGGLNTEAFF.

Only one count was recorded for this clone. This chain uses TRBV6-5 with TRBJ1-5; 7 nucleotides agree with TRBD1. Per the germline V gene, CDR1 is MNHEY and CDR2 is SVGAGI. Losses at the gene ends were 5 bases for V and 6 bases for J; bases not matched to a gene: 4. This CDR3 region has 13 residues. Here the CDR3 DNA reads TGTGCCAGCAGTCCCGACAGGGTTCAGCCCCAGCATTTT. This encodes CASSPDRVQPQHF.

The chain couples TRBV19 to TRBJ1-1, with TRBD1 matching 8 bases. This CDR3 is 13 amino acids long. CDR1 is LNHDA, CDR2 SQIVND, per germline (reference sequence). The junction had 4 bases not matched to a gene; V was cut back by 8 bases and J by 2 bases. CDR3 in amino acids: CASSDRANTEAFF. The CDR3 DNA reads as TGTGCCAGTTCGGACAGGGCAAACACTGAAGCTTTCTTT.

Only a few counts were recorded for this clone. Here the CDR3 reads CASSKTDSGANVLTF. CDR3 bases: TGTGCCAGCAGCAAGACAGACTCTGGGGCCAACGTCCTGACTTTC. The chain combines TRBV7-6 with TRBJ2-6, with D tentatively TRBD1 (5 bases). Germline values: CDR1 SGHVS, CDR2 FNYEAQ. The V and J ends lost 5 bases and 0 bases respectively, with 8 bases between them. The CDR3 length is 15 residues.

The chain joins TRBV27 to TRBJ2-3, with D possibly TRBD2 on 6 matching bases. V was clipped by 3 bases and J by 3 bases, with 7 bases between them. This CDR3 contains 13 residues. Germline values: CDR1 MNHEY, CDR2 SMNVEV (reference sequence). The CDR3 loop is CASSFRETDTQYF. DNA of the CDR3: TGTGCCAGCAGTTTTCGGGAGACAGATACGCAGTATTTT.

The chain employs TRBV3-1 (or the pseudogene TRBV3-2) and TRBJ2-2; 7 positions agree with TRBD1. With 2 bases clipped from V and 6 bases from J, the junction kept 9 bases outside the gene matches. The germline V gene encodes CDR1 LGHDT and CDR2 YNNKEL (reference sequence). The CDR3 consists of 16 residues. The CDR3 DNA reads TGTGCCAGCAGCCAACTACCGGCAGGGGGAGCCGGGGAGCTGTTTTTT. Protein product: CASSQLPAGGAGELFF.

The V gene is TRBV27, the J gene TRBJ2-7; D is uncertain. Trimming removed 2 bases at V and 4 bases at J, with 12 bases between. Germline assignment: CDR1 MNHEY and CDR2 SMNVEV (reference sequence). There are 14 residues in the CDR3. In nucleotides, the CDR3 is TGTGCCAGCAGTTTACGTCCGTCCGGGTACGAGCAGTACTTC. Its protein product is CASSLRPSGYEQYF.

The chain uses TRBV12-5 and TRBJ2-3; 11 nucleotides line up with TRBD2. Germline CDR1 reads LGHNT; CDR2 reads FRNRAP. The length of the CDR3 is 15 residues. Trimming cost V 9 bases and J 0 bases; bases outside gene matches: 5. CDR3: CASRASGGSTDTQYF. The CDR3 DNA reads TGTGCTAGCAGGGCTAGCGGGGGGAGCACAGATACGCAGTATTTT.

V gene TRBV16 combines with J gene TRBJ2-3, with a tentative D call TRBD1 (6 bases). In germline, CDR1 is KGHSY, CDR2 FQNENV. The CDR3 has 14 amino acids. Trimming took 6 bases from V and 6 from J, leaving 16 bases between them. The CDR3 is CASSPGFTGDTQYF. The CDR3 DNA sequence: TGTGCCAGCAGTCCTGGCTTCACAGGGGATACGCAGTATTTT.